The rows below give T cell receptor beta chains drawn from one sample of a study of response to subunit inactivated influenza vaccine. Each CDR3 protein gets one entry after TCRdb re-called the RT-PCR reads with MiXCR. Of some 150,000 distinct CDR3 sequences listed, about 12% are singletons. These records were also assigned to another study, of T cells expressing NK-cell markers.

The sequencing here drew on CD8+ T cells sorted from PBMCs, taken about 13 days after vaccination. These receptors came from a man in his fifties who received an inactivated influenza vaccine. The CDR3 runs from the conserved cysteine through the conserved F or W. A D gene is named only where the DNA matches it firmly. Clone size appears in some rows only: once, few, many, or a class for an expanded clone.

>NA|TRBD1|17|TRBV6-2/TRBV6-3|TRBJ2-7
TGTGCCAGCAGTTACCTTATTCGACAGGGTAGCTCCTACGAGCAGTACTTC
CASSYLIRQGSSYEQYF
>few|TRBD2|14|TRBV28|TRBJ2-2
TGTGCCACCGCACTAGCGGGAGGGGCCGGGGAGCTGTTTTTT
CATALAGGAGELFF
>NA|NA|14|TRBV6-2/TRBV6-3|TRBJ1-2
TGTGCCAGCAGTTACTCAGGGCCTGAATATGGCTACACCTTC
CASSYSGPEYGYTF
>NA|TRBD2|17|TRBV5-6|TRBJ2-7
TGTGCCAGCAGCTCTATCAGAGGGACTAGCGTTCCCTACGAGCAGTACTTC
CASSSIRGTSVPYEQYF
>many|NA|15|TRBV20-1|TRBJ1-3
TGCAGTGCTAGAGATAGCCAGAGCTCTGGAAACACCATATATTTT
CSARDSQSSGNTIYF
>many|TRBD2|14|TRBV6-2/TRBV6-3|TRBJ2-1
TGTGCCAGCTTGGGACTAGCGGGATACAATGAGCAGTTCTTC
CASLGLAGYNEQFF
>NA|NA|16|TRBV20-1|TRBJ2-7
TGCAGTGCTAGAGTTAACCACAGGGAGCGTGGGTACGAGCAGTACTTC
CSARVNHRERGYEQYF
>NA|NA|13|TRBV6-5|TRBJ1-5
TGTGCCAGCGCCCGAGTCTCCAATCAGCCCCAGCATTTT
CASARVSNQPQHF
>NA|TRBD2|14|TRBV20-1|TRBJ2-7
TGCAGTGCTAGACGGGGACTAGCGGGTTATGAGCAGTACTTC
CSARRGLAGYEQYF
>many|TRBD2|15|TRBV2|TRBJ2-3
TGTGCCAGCAGTGATGGGGGGGAAAGCACAGATACGCAGTATTTT
CASSDGGESTDTQYF
>NA|NA|14|TRBV25-1|TRBJ2-7
TGTGCCAGCGCTATGGAAGTCGGGTCCTACGAGCAGTACTTC
CASAMEVGSYEQYF
>many|TRBD1|17|TRBV4-1|TRBJ2-1
TGCGCCAGCAGCCAAGAACGGGGGACAGGGGACTACAATGAGCAGTTCTTC
CASSQERGTGDYNEQFF
>NA|NA|16|TRBV7-2|TRBJ1-2
TGTGCCAGCAGCTTAGCGGGTCTGGGTGCTAACTATGGCTACACCTTC
CASSLAGLGANYGYTF
>NA|TRBD2|16|TRBV20-1|TRBJ2-1
TGCAGTGCTAGAGAGCATCTAGCGGGAGTGTTCAATGAGCAGTTCTTC
CSAREHLAGVFNEQFF
>many|NA|15|TRBV2|TRBJ2-7
TGTGCCAGCAGTCCCCCCGACAGGGAGGTCTACGAGCAGTACTTC
CASSPPDREVYEQYF
>few|NA|13|TRBV15|TRBJ2-1
TGTGCCACCAGCCAAGGACAGAACAATGAGCAGTTCTTC
CATSQGQNNEQFF
>NA|NA|15|TRBV10-3|TRBJ2-7
TGTGCCATCAGTAGTGGGCCCATCCCCTCCTACGAGCAGTACTTC
CAISSGPIPSYEQYF
>NA|NA|15|TRBV13|TRBJ2-1
TGTGCCAGCAGCCACGGGGAGAGCTCCTACAATGAGCAGTTCTTC
CASSHGESSYNEQFF
>few|TRBD1|14|TRBV9|TRBJ1-1
TGTGCCAGCAGCGGCGGGACAGGGGCGTCTGAAGCTTTCTTT
CASSGGTGASEAFF
>NA|TRBD2|16|TRBV15|TRBJ2-3
TGTGCCACCAGCAGAGCGACTAGCGGGACCCCAGATACGCAGTATTTT
CATSRATSGTPDTQYF
>NA|TRBD1|16|TRBV7-9|TRBJ2-5
TGTGCCAGCAGCTCACCCGATACAGGGGGAAAAGAGACCCAGTACTTC
CASSSPDTGGKETQYF
>NA|NA|13|TRBV29-1|TRBJ2-7
TGCAGCGTTGTCCCCAGGGAACCCTACGAGCAGTACTTC
CSVVPREPYEQYF
>many|NA|15|TRBV11-2|TRBJ2-3
TGTGCCAGCAGCTACCCGCGGGACCCTGGGGATACGCAGTATTTT
CASSYPRDPGDTQYF
>few|TRBD2|16|TRBV9|TRBJ2-1
TGTGCCAGCAGCACTCTAGCGGGAGGGAATTACAATGAGCAGTTCTTC
CASSTLAGGNYNEQFF
>NA|TRBD1|14|TRBV28|TRBJ1-5
TGTGCCAGCATCAGGGGGGGTAGCAATCAGCCCCAGCATTTT
CASIRGGSNQPQHF
>NA|NA|15|TRBV4-2|TRBJ2-7
TGTGCCAGCAGCCAAGATCGAGGGGGCTCCTACGAGCAGTACTTC
CASSQDRGGSYEQYF
>NA|NA|14|TRBV20-1|TRBJ1-1
TGCAGTGCTAGAGATCTTGGGGGGGAAGTAGGAGCTTTCTTT
CSARDLGGEVGAFF
>NA|TRBD2|18|TRBV3-1|TRBJ2-5
TGTGCCAGCAGCCCCGGACTAGCGGGGGTCACGACCTCAGAGACCCAGTACTTC
CASSPGLAGVTTSETQYF
>NA|TRBD2|15|TRBV6-1|TRBJ2-2
TGTGCCCTTATGCGGGAGGTGCGGAACACCGGGGGTCTGTTTTTT
CALMREVRNTGGLFF
>NA|TRBD1|12|TRBV5-6|TRBJ2-3
TGTGCCAGCAGCATCGGACAGGCCGACCCGTATTTT
CASSIGQADPYF
>NA|NA|19|TRBV13|TRBJ2-3
TGTGCCAGCAGCTACCAGTACCCCGGGACGTCAGCTAGCACAGATACGCAGTATTTT
CASSYQYPGTSASTDTQYF
>many|TRBD1|18|TRBV5-1|TRBJ2-5
TGCGCCAGCAGCTTGGCCCTAGGAGCAGGGGGCTGGCAAGAGACCCAGTACTTC
CASSLALGAGGWQETQYF
>few|NA|16|TRBV15|TRBJ2-1
TGTGCCACGAGCAGGGAGCGTTCGAGCTCCTACAATGAGCAGTTCTTC
CATSRERSSSYNEQFF
>NA|TRBD1|15|TRBV6-1|TRBJ1-1
TGTGCCAGCAGTGACGGGATACAGGGGGCAACTGAAGCTTTCTTT
CASSDGIQGATEAFF
>few|NA|12|TRBV6-2/TRBV6-3|TRBJ2-7
TGTGCCAGCAGTGATTCTTTAGGCGAGCAGTACTTC
CASSDSLGEQYF